This entry is about one T cell receptor (beta chain). Its target is unknown. Any gene name here is a mouse gene name. The read terminates 4 residues ahead of where the CDR3 ends, so the germline J gene completes it. This specimen includes other DNA sequences encoding the same CDR3. The sample comes from a study of CD8+ T cells in alopecia areata. Study results and caveats: Lesional tissue from the scalp (especially in alopecia totalis/universalis) showed higher clonality than normal scalp.

The CDR3 extends over 14 amino acids. CDR1 and CDR2 from the germline V gene are NSHNY and SYGAGN. V dropped 3 bases and J dropped 4; count of bases not matched to a gene: 1. Reverse transcription of extracted RNA yielded cDNA, which provided the sequencing template. This table comes from immunoSEQ multiplex PCR, and its TCRdb copy is limited to in-frame clones, with some not included. Observed in the sample are around 300,000 clones, none of them singletons. Combined cutaneous lymph node cells underwent sorting by CD4, CD8alpha, NKG2D, NKG2ACE and additional markers. The sequenced sample was CD4+ T cells sorted from a lymph node. This rearrangement joins TRBV13-1 to TRBJ2-2, with 9 bases lining up with TRBD2. The source of this sequence is a C3H/HeJ mouse with alopecia areata. The strain is characterized by the MHC haplotype H2-k. The part of the CDR3 DNA that was read is TGTGCCAGCAGTGGGACTGGGGCCACCGGG. Encoded protein: CASSGTGATG. The complete CDR3 protein is CASSGTGATGQLYF.